This TCR beta chain originates from a study of blood T cell repertoires in COVID-19. Per the original data handling: Nucleated cell number was recorded as an estimate derived from reference gene primer amplification. Here immunoSEQ multiplex PCR was the method, and the copy in TCRdb shows in-frame clones only, minus some. V and J calls and clone size are copied from that table; D and trimming were computed from the DNA. The table records hundreds of thousands of clones, approximately 80% of them present only once. Germline CDR1 and CDR2: MNHEY and SVGAGI. V lost 2 bases and J lost 4, with 5 bases in between. The CDR3 has 13 residues.

What was sequenced was peripheral blood. V is TRBV6-5 and J is TRBJ2-2; D remains unclear. The clonotype comes from a woman aged 45-65 years with acute or convalescent COVID-19. For the CDR3, the DNA is TGTGCCAGCAGTTACCGGGTCACCGGGGAGCTGTTTTTT. Its translation is CASSYRVTGELFF.